This paragraph reports one T cell receptor (beta chain). In TCRdb, the RT-PCR reads were re-called with MiXCR into one record per CDR3 protein. The data hold roughly 670,000 distinct CDR3 sequences, with about 14% observed a single time. The entry originates in a study of response to subunit inactivated influenza vaccine. Per germline, CDR1 SEHNR and CDR2 FQNEAQ (reference sequence). V was shortened by 2 bases and J by 1 base, with 8 bases between the two germline ends. The CDR3 is 14 residues long. This TCR was sampled from a man between 50 and 59 years old who received an inactivated influenza vaccine. This chain joins TRBV7-9 and TRBJ2-5; D is unclear. The specimen comprised PBMCs from blood, sampled approximately 15 days before vaccination. The CDR3, as DNA: TGTGCCAGCAGCTTAACGGATGCCCAAGAGACCCAGTACTTC. Translated: CASSLTDAQETQYF.